The T cell receptor (beta chain) described here comes from a study of cytomegalovirus exposure and HLA in healthy donors. Findings of the study overall: A previous analysis found most TCR beta V segments productive roughly 87% or roughly 30% of the time. In a later analysis, TCR beta V- and J-gene trimming showed a link to a missense DCLRE1C variant.

As concerns this clone: What it binds is not known.

There are 13 residues in the CDR3. CDR1 and CDR2 from the germline V gene are LGHNA and YSLEER. Trimming left V 0 bases short and J 8 bases short, with 9 bases between. PCR involved 60 Vbeta and 13 Jbeta primers. Generated by immunoSEQ multiplex PCR, the TCRdb table keeps only in-frame clones and is missing some. The sample totals fewer than 85,000 clones. Source material: PBMCs. This clonotype was obtained from a female donor in good health and CMV-seropositive. The genes are TRBV4-3 and TRBJ2-3; perhaps TRBD2 as D (5 bases). CDR3 protein: CASSQEDGGTQYF. The CDR3 DNA is TGCGCCAGCAGCCAAGAAGACGGAGGTACGCAGTATTTT.